These 20 T cell receptor beta chains originate from one sample sequenced in a study of blood T cell repertoires in COVID-19. TCRdb keeps only in-frame clones here, not all; method: immunoSEQ multiplex PCR. Of 77,000 or so clones in the sample, about 70% were seen once. Sequenced input: peripheral blood. The receptors were sampled from a woman aged 80 or over with active or convalescent COVID-19.

The sample holds one count of this clone. The DNA for the CDR3 is TGTGCCAGCAGCCCCGACAGGGGGAACACCGGGGAGCTGTTTTTT. This gives the protein CASSPDRGNTGELFF. The chain has TRBV6-6 and TRBJ2-2; 8 bases match TRBD1. Looked up from germline, CDR1 is MNHNY and CDR2 is SVGAGI (reference sequence). The length of the CDR3 is 15 residues. The trim removed 6 bases at V and 1 base at J, leaving 4 bases unmatched.

The chain uses TRBV6-5 and TRBJ2-3, with 9 bases identical to TRBD1. The V segment lost 6 bases and the J segment 5 bases; nucleotides outside the gene matches: 6. The CDR3 loop spans 14 amino acids. Germline V gene lookup returns CDR1 MNHEY and CDR2 SVGAGI. In DNA form, the CDR3 reads TGTGCCAGCAGACTGGGACAGGGAAGAGATACGCAGTATTTT. Its protein is CASRLGQGRDTQYF.

The chain is built from TRBV9 and TRBJ1-3; possibly TRBD1 for D (5 bases). With 2 bases removed from V and 4 bases from J, the gap between germline ends came to 13 bases. This CDR3 has 15 residues. Germline-derived CDR1 and CDR2 are SGDLS and YYNGEE. The CDR3 loop is CASSVTGNYGNTIYF. In DNA form, the CDR3 reads TGTGCCAGCAGCGTTACAGGAAACTACGGAAACACCATATATTTT.

This clone showed up just a few times. The chain combines TRBV19 with TRBJ1-1, with no clear D. CDR3 length equals 15 residues. V lost 4 bases, J lost 3 bases, and 15 bases lay in between. Germline CDR1 LNHDA, CDR2 SQIVND (reference sequence). The CDR3, as DNA: TGTGCCAGTAGTAGCTTCTCGGGTTCGGACACTGAAGCTTTCTTT. Amino acid sequence: CASSSFSGSDTEAFF.

A remark on this clone: The identical CDR3 is also encoded by other nucleotide sequences in the sample. The chain couples TRBV12-3 or TRBV12-4 to TRBJ2-1; tentatively, D is TRBD2 (6 bases). Trimming took off 3 bases at V and 8 bases at J, with 8 bases between the two ends. The CDR3 spans 12 residues. CDR3 region: CASSLGGDEQFF. The CDR3 nucleotides are TGTGCCAGCAGTTTGGGCGGGGATGAGCAGTTCTTC.

This chain joins TRBV7-8 and TRBJ1-1; 10 bases fit TRBD1. Germline lookup yields CDR1 SGHVS and CDR2 FQNEAQ. The CDR3 length is 16 residues. After removal of 3 bases from V and 5 bases from J, the junction contained 9 bases not matched to a gene. CDR3 in DNA: TGTGCCAGCAGCTTCCGGGACAGGGGAGGCGGGACTGAAGCTTTCTTT. Amino acids: CASSFRDRGGGTEAFF.

The chain links TRBV18 to TRBJ1-5, with TRBD1 matching 7 bases. The length of the CDR3 is 14 residues. Unmatched junction bases numbered 6, after V lost 3 bases and J lost 7 bases. Germline V gene data show CDR1 as KGHSH and CDR2 as LQKENI. The CDR3 here is CASSPGQNGQPQHF. In nucleotides, the CDR3 is TGTGCCAGCTCACCGGGACAGAATGGCCAGCCCCAGCATTTT.

The chain recombines TRBV11-3 with TRBJ2-1; TRBD1 might be the D (6 bases). V dropped 5 bases and J dropped 4 bases, with 18 bases sitting between them. The CDR3 consists of 16 residues. The germline V gene encodes CDR1 SGHNT and CDR2 YENEEA. The DNA for the CDR3 is TGTGCCAGCAGCCCCGCCGGTGGGACAAGATACAATGAGCAGTTCTTC. This sequence encodes CASSPAGGTRYNEQFF. The variable domain in full, completed from reference TRBV11-3 and TRBJ2-1, reads EAGVVQSPRYKIIEKKQPVAFWCNPISGHNTLYWYLQNLGQGPELLIRYENEEAVDDSQLPKDRFSAERLKGVDSTLKIQPAELGDSAVYLCASSPAGGTRYNEQFFGPGTRLTVL.

The J gene is TRBJ2-3, the V gene TRBV11-2; TRBD1 aligns across 11 bases. J gave up 6 bases and V 5 bases, and 10 bases lay outside the gene matches. CDR3 size: 16 residues. Germline values: CDR1 SGHAT, CDR2 FQNNGV. The CDR3 region has the DNA TGTGCCAGCAGCCCCGAGGATGGGACAGGGGGGGATACGCAGTATTTT. Protein product: CASSPEDGTGGDTQYF.

J is TRBJ1-1 and V is TRBV5-5; maybe TRBD1 (6 bases). Trimming stripped 1 base from V and 4 bases from J, with 11 bases between. The germline gives CDR1 SGHKS, CDR2 YYEKEE (reference sequence). The CDR3 has 14 residues. The CDR3 reads CASSLQGIGTEAFF. The CDR3 coding sequence is TGTGCCAGCAGCTTGCAGGGGATCGGCACTGAAGCTTTCTTT. Looking up the rest from reference TRBV5-5 and TRBJ1-1 gives the full variable domain: DAGVTQSPTHLIKTRGQQVTLRCSPISGHKSVSWYQQVLGQGPQFIFQYYEKEERGRGNFPDRFSARQFPNYSSELNVNALLLGDSALYLCASSLQGIGTEAFFGQGTRLTVV.

The V gene is TRBV4-1, the J gene TRBJ2-4; 7 nucleotides match TRBD1. The CDR3 contains 18 residues. Germline CDR1 reads MGHRA; CDR2 reads YSYEKL. V lost 1 base and J lost 0; bases outside the gene matches: 9. For the CDR3, the DNA is TGCGCCAGCAGCCAAGCTTTGACAGGGACACTAGCCAAAAACATTCAGTACTTC. Protein product: CASSQALTGTLAKNIQYF.

V is TRBV19 and J is TRBJ2-3; D possibly corresponds to TRBD1 (5 bases). The CDR3 contains 14 residues. V lost 4 bases and J lost 1, with 9 bases in between. Germline V CDR1 and CDR2: LNHDA, SQIVND (reference sequence). The CDR3 here is CASSTGSGTDTQYF. The CDR3 coding sequence is TGTGCCAGTAGTACAGGGTCGGGCACAGATACGCAGTATTTT.

V gene TRBV7-8 combines with J gene TRBJ2-1; no clear D. V dropped 5 bases and J dropped 2 bases, with 13 bases sitting between them. Germline CDR1 is SGHVS and CDR2 is FQNEAQ. This CDR3 is built from 15 residues. CDR3 in amino acids: CASSLGATPYNEQFF. Here the CDR3 DNA reads TGTGCCAGCAGCCTCGGAGCTACTCCCTACAATGAGCAGTTCTTC.

The chain combines TRBV3-1 (or the pseudogene TRBV3-2) with TRBJ1-1; maybe TRBD1 (6 bases). Germline assignment: CDR1 LGHDT and CDR2 YNNKEL (reference sequence). V was shortened by 1 base and J by 4 bases, with 16 bases between the two germline ends. The CDR3 has 16 residues. This chain's CDR3 is CASSQGYREIGTEAFF. The CDR3 region has the DNA TGTGCCAGCAGCCAAGGGTACAGGGAGATCGGCACTGAAGCTTTCTTT.

The chain is built from TRBV6-5 and TRBJ2-1, with TRBD2 matching over 9 bases. Trimming at V came to 6 bases and at J to 9 bases, leaving 12 bases not matched to a gene. CDR3 size: 15 residues. Germline V CDR1 and CDR2: MNHEY, SVGAGI. CDR3 in amino acids: CASSRRGGSNGEQFF. CDR3 nucleotide sequence: TGTGCCAGCAGCCGGCGGGGGGGCAGTAACGGTGAGCAGTTCTTC.

The chain combines TRBV14 with TRBJ1-2; D is uncertain. Trimming shortened V by 2 bases and J by 5 bases, and 15 bases separated the two germline ends. The germline CDR1 and CDR2 sequences are SGHDN and FVKESK. This CDR3 region has 15 residues. The CDR3 reads CASSQLSGSLYGYTF. DNA for the CDR3: TGTGCCAGCAGCCAATTATCGGGAAGCCTATATGGCTACACCTTC.

This sequence joins TRBV7-9 and TRBJ2-3, with TRBD2 matching 7 bases. With 5 bases clipped from V and 1 base from J, the junction kept 3 bases outside the gene matches. CDR1 is SEHNR and CDR2 is FQNEAQ in the germline V gene (reference sequence). This CDR3 comprises 14 residues. CDR3 DNA: TGTGCCAGCAGCCCTCTAGCGGGCACAGATACGCAGTATTTT. It encodes CASSPLAGTDTQYF.

The chain combines TRBV4-3 with TRBJ2-1; 10 bases are a match to TRBD1. J lost 7 bases, V lost 4 bases, and 10 bases had no gene match. Germline V gives CDR1 LGHNA, CDR2 YSLEER. This CDR3 region has 16 residues. In DNA, the CDR3 is TGCGCCAGCAGCCCCGGGAGACAGGGGGCATGGAATGAGCAGTTCTTC. Its translation is CASSPGRQGAWNEQFF.

This clone was observed a handful of times. The CDR3 nucleotides are TGCGCCAGCAGCCAAGGACTTGGAGGCGCAACTAATGAAAAACTGTTTTTT. Protein: CASSQGLGGATNEKLFF. The V gene is TRBV4-3, the J gene TRBJ1-4; no firm D call. V was pared by 1 base and J by 0 bases, with 12 bases between. The V gene's germline CDR1 is LGHNA and CDR2 YSLEER. CDR3 length: 17 amino acids.

This chain connects TRBV6-2 or TRBV6-3 to TRBJ2-5, with 9 bases aligning to TRBD1. Per germline, CDR1 MNHEY and CDR2 SVGEGT. This CDR3 is built from 17 residues. The V segment lost 4 bases and the J segment 1 base; nucleotides outside the gene matches: 10. This chain's CDR3 is CASSFGPGQGTQETQYF. The CDR3 nucleotides read TGTGCCAGCAGTTTCGGACCGGGACAGGGTACCCAAGAGACCCAGTACTTC.